This record concerns one TCR beta chain sequence. Other DNA sequences in this specimen translate into the identical CDR3. The V gene's germline CDR1 is KGHDR and CDR2 SFDVKD. The CDR3 is made up of 13 amino acids. V gave up 5 bases and J gave up 2 bases, with 8 bases separating them. The sample is drawn from a study of blood T cell repertoires in COVID-19. About the research overall: Samples taken during acute and convalescent COVID-19 were collected in the United States, Italy and Spain.

The repertoire was sequenced with immunoSEQ multiplex PCR; TCRdb's copy has only in-frame clones and lacks some. The table includes 100,000 to 120,000 clones, around 90% detected once. The genes are TRBV24-1 and TRBJ1-1; possible D gene TRBD1, 6 bases. The sample was peripheral blood. This TCR came from a woman aged 45-59 years with acute or convalescent COVID-19. The CDR3 sequence: CATSGGGNTEAFF. The CDR3 bases are TGTGCCACCAGTGGAGGGGGAAACACTGAAGCTTTCTTT.